This T cell receptor (beta chain) was captured by sequencing in a study of T cells in Graves' hyperthyroidism and ophthalmopathy. Worth noting for this clonotype: Its antigen remains unknown.

The CDR3 is made up of 13 amino acids. Germline CDR1 is LNHDA and CDR2 is SQIVND (reference sequence). V dropped 4 bases and J dropped 7 bases, with 11 bases sitting between them. Clinical symptoms, serum thyroxine and TRAb, thyroid ultrasound and orbital computed tomography were used for the diagnoses. The PBMCs studied were ones that came from about 10 ml fresh peripheral blood. General study points: Expanded thyroid clonotypes (above 0.001) were mostly also found in blood. Using 13 V-J features, a model discriminated ophthalmopathy from stable hyperthyroidism.

Template material for amplifying TCR beta CDR3 regions consisted of RNA transcripts. The HTBI set primed first-round TCR CDR3 RT-PCR. TCRdb passed the multiplex PCR reads through MiXCR, listing each CDR3 protein once. This sample yields about 520,000 distinct CDR3 sequences, of which roughly a quarter are seen a single time; around 10% belongs to the top ten. The TCR comes from a woman aged 25 to 39 with Graves' ophthalmopathy. The V call is TRBV19, the J call TRBJ1-5; D not certain. Sequenced: blood. CDR3 DNA: TGTGCCAGTAGTAAGGCCGTGGCCCAGCCCCAGCATTTT. This translates into CASSKAVAQPQHF.